The 23 T cell receptor beta chains listed next were all sequenced from one sample in a study of Graves' ophthalmopathy and Graves' hyperthyroidism. RNA transcripts served as template for amplifying TCR beta CDR3 sequences. An initial RT-PCR round employing HTBI primers preceded a second-round multiplex PCR. TCRdb re-analysed the multiplex PCR reads in MiXCR, keeping a single row per CDR3 protein. The table includes roughly 700,000 distinct CDR3 sequences, about 44% detected once. The specimen was peripheral blood. The receptors here all came from an adult man with Graves' ophthalmopathy.

This clonotype has ten or more counts. V usage is TRBV2 and J usage is TRBJ1-2; 7 bases align to TRBD1. The CDR3 spans 14 residues. Losses at the gene ends were 6 bases for V and 3 bases for J; bases not matched to a gene: 7. Germline V gene data show CDR1 as SNHLY and CDR2 as FYNNEI. CDR3 amino acids: CASREDRSHYGYTF. The CDR3 DNA is TGTGCCAGCAGGGAGGACAGGAGCCACTATGGCTACACCTTC.

The chain is built from TRBV29-1 and TRBJ1-2; D possibly corresponds to TRBD1 (5 bases). V was pared by 5 bases and J by 6 bases, with 13 bases between. Germline loops: CDR1 SQVTM, CDR2 ANQGSEA. The CDR3 contains 12 residues. The chain's CDR3 is CSVPSGLHGYTF. In DNA, the CDR3 is TGCAGCGTTCCTTCAGGGCTGCATGGCTACACCTTC.

About this clonotype itself: Relative to the germline gene, one junction end is altered; a read error may explain this. V usage is TRBV15 and J usage is TRBJ2-2; perhaps D is TRBD1 or TRBD2 (5 bases each). Germline values: CDR1 LNHNV, CDR2 YYDKDF (reference sequence). This CDR3 is built from 15 residues. This CDR3 reads CASSPRLRGAGELFF. The CDR3 DNA is TGTGCCAGCAGCCCGCGGCTCCGAGGGGCCGGGGAGCTGTTTTTT.

The gene calls are TRBV5-1 and TRBJ2-5; D is uncertain. CDR1 is SGHRS and CDR2 is YFSETQ in the germline V gene. With 1 base removed from V and 2 bases from J, the gap between germline ends came to 6 bases. The CDR3 extends over 13 amino acids. The CDR3: CASSLYDQETQYF. The CDR3 DNA is TGCGCCAGCAGCTTGTACGATCAAGAGACCCAGTACTTC.

The chain links TRBV29-1 to TRBJ1-3; D is perhaps TRBD1 (5 bases). The V and J ends lost 4 bases and 7 bases respectively, with 14 bases between them. There are 13 residues in the CDR3. Germline CDR1 is SQVTM and CDR2 is ANQGSEA. The CDR3 spells CSVVRGQMNTIYF. The CDR3 nucleotides read TGCAGCGTTGTCCGGGGCCAAATGAACACCATATATTTT.

As for this clonotype: This CDR3 is missing its conserved last phenylalanine or tryptophan, likely due to a read error. The chain joins TRBV19 to TRBJ1-2; weak D call: TRBD1 (5 bases). Germline V gives CDR1 LNHDA, CDR2 SQIVND (reference sequence). This CDR3 has 16 residues. V was cut by 7 bases and J by 4 bases, with 22 bases left in between. Written as DNA, the CDR3 is TGTGCCAGTACCTACCAGGGCTGGTATTTCCTCTATGGCTACACCTCC. This translates into CASTYQGWYFLYGYTS.

This clonotype was detected ten times or more. The chain employs TRBV7-9 and TRBJ1-2, with D unresolved. This CDR3 spans 13 amino acids. V lost 3 bases to trimming and J lost 3 bases, with 8 bases between them. Germline V lookup: CDR1 SEHNR, CDR2 FQNEAQ (reference sequence). The DNA of the CDR3 is TGTGCCAGCAGCTTTAAGGGTGACTATGGCTACACCTTC. Its protein product is CASSFKGDYGYTF.

This sequence joins TRBV20-1 and TRBJ1-2, with D possibly TRBD1 on 5 matching bases. The CDR3 has 14 amino acids. Germline CDR1 is DFQATT and CDR2 is SNEGSKA (reference sequence). This CDR3 reads CCPTAPTSNYGYTF. The CDR3, as DNA: TGCTGTCCGACAGCCCCCACTTCTAACTATGGCTACACCTTC.

This clonotype was detected ten times or more. V gene TRBV10-2 combines with J gene TRBJ2-7, with 9 bases lining up with TRBD2. CDR3 length: 15 amino acids. Germline V gives CDR1 WSHSY, CDR2 SAAADI. V trimming: 3 bases; J trimming: 4 bases; junction bases outside the gene matches: 7. Written as DNA, the CDR3 is TGCGCCAGCAGTGACGCCGGACTAGCGATGTACGAGCAGTACTTC. Its protein is CASSDAGLAMYEQYF.

As to this clonotype: A read error may produce the germline difference seen at one junction end. This chain joins TRBV7-8 and TRBJ1-1; the match to TRBD1 covers 10 bases. CDR1 is SGHVS and CDR2 is FQNEAQ in the germline V gene. The CDR3 runs 18 residues. The CDR3 protein is CASSHLDRGREMNTEAFF. The CDR3 coding sequence is TGCGCCAGCAGCCACTTAGACAGGGGGCGCGAGATGAACACTGAAGCTTTCTTT.

The table lists this clonotype with a few counts. The chain has TRBV29-1 and TRBJ2-3, with 12 nucleotides matching TRBD2. V dropped 5 bases and J dropped 4; count of bases not matched to a gene: 1. This CDR3 is 13 amino acids long. CDR1 and CDR2 (germline): SQVTM, ANQGSEA. CDR3 in DNA: TGCAGCGTTCTAGCGGGAGGGCCAGATACGCAGTATTTT. Translation gives CSVLAGGPDTQYF.

As for this clonotype: Because the CDR3's place on the DNA is in doubt, the DNA is left out and the CDR3 is given as listed by TCRdb. The V and J genes are TRBV25-1 and TRBJ2-2; TRBD2, the D gene given by the table, was not confirmed from the DNA. Per the germline V gene, CDR1 is MGHDK and CDR2 is SYGVNS. The CDR3 spans 13 amino acids, including both terminal residues. The CDR3 loop is CAKPEGGSGSCFF.

The chain uses TRBV7-9 and TRBJ1-6; D perhaps matches TRBD1 (6 bases). Germline V gene lookup returns CDR1 SEHNR and CDR2 FQNEAQ (reference sequence). The CDR3 extends over 15 amino acids. Trimming pared 4 bases from V and 8 bases from J, leaving 15 bases between. The CDR3 DNA follows: TGTGCCAGCAGCTCCACCCTGGACAGTTATTCACCCCTCCACTTT. Amino acids: CASSSTLDSYSPLHF. The complete variable domain, with remaining parts taken from reference TRBV7-9 and TRBJ1-6, reads DTGVSQNPRHKITKRGQNVTFRCDPISEHNRLYWYRQTLGQGPEFLTYFQNEAQLEKSRLLSDRFSAERPKGSFSTLEIQRTEQGDSAMYLCASSSTLDSYSPLHFGNGTRLTVT.

In this sample, this clonotype turned up many times. This rearrangement joins TRBV15 to TRBJ2-7; no clear D gene. This CDR3 has 15 residues. CDR1 and CDR2 (germline): LNHNV, YYDKDF (reference sequence). V gave up 0 bases and J gave up 0 bases, with 9 bases separating them. In DNA, the CDR3 is TGTGCCACCAGCAGAGATCAGAGAAGCTCCTACGAGCAGTACTTC. Translating gives CATSRDQRSSYEQYF.

This chain joins TRBV7-3 and TRBJ2-5; weak D call: TRBD2 (6 bases). Germline loops: CDR1 SGHTA, CDR2 FQGTGA. V shed 2 bases and J shed 2 bases, with 12 bases lying between them. The CDR3 is made up of 15 amino acids. CDR3 sequence (DNA): TGTGCCAGCAGCTTACTCGGGGGTATTCAAGAGACCCAGTACTTC. Translated, it gives CASSLLGGIQETQYF.

The sample holds one count of this clonotype. The V and J genes are TRBV20-1 and TRBJ1-5; D possibly corresponds to TRBD1 (5 bases). Deletions cut 3 bases from V and 0 bases from J, with 27 bases between. CDR1 DFQATT and CDR2 SNEGSKA come from the germline V gene (reference sequence). The CDR3 loop spans 20 amino acids. The CDR3: CSARAKRDGTRVNSNQPQHF. CDR3 nucleotide sequence: TGCAGTGCTAGGGCCAAAAGGGACGGAACACGTGTTAATAGCAATCAGCCCCAGCATTTT.

Comment on this clonotype: A much larger clonotype is one base distant, so this may be a read error. The gene calls are TRBV2 and TRBJ2-7; 9 bases align to TRBD1. The V gene's germline CDR1 is SNHLY and CDR2 FYNNEI. V lost 6 bases to trimming and J lost 2 bases; unmatched junction nucleotides: 14. There are 17 residues in the CDR3. The CDR3 here is CASSRPPPGTGPYEQYF. The DNA for the CDR3 is TGTGCCAGCAGCAGACCACCCCCCGGGACAGGGCCCTACGAGCAGTACTTC.

Of note for this clonotype: Given a much more abundant clone one base away, this may be a read error. This rearrangement joins TRBV7-9 to TRBJ2-5; the D gene could be TRBD1 or TRBD2 (7 bases each). Germline V lookup: CDR1 SEHNR, CDR2 FQNEAQ (reference sequence). CDR3 length: 14 amino acids. The V end lost 3 bases, the J end lost 3 bases, and 11 bases lay between the germline ends. In DNA form, the CDR3 reads TGTGCCAGCAGCTTCAGGGGGGGGGAAGAGACCCAGTACTTC. Its protein is CASSFRGGEETQYF.

This clonotype was counted a few times. The V and J genes are TRBV7-9 and TRBJ2-7; tentative D call: TRBD1 (6 bases). Trimming removed 2 bases from V and 0 bases from J, with 20 bases in between. Germline values: CDR1 SEHNR, CDR2 FQNEAQ (reference sequence). The CDR3 totals 18 residues. CDR3 bases: TGTGCCAGCAGCTTAAGGGCGTTCGGCAGGGGTTCCTCCTACGAGCAGTACTTC. Amino acid sequence: CASSLRAFGRGSSYEQYF. The full variable domain, completed using reference TRBV7-9 and TRBJ2-7, is DTGVSQNPRHKITKRGQNVTFRCDPISEHNRLYWYRQTLGQGPEFLTYFQNEAQLEKSRLLSDRFSAERPKGSFSTLEIQRTEQGDSAMYLCASSLRAFGRGSSYEQYFGPGTRLTVT.

This clonotype was seen more than once but under ten times. V and J are TRBV7-2 and TRBJ2-7; 8 positions agree with TRBD1. This CDR3 is built from 15 residues. V lost 5 bases to trimming and J lost 4 bases; unmatched junction nucleotides: 10. Germline CDR1 reads SGHTA; CDR2 reads FQGNSA. CDR3 sequence reads: CASSLGPGGGYEQYF. As DNA, the CDR3 is TGTGCCAGCAGCCTAGGCCCAGGGGGCGGGTACGAGCAGTACTTC.

This clonotype has just a few counts. In DNA, the CDR3 is TGTGCCAGCAGCTTCCAGGCTAACTATGGCTACACCTTC. Translating gives CASSFQANYGYTF. V and J are TRBV7-9 and TRBJ1-2, with D unresolved. Germline lookup yields CDR1 SEHNR and CDR2 FQNEAQ (reference sequence). The length of the CDR3 is 13 residues. V was trimmed by 3 bases and J by 0 bases, leaving 5 bases between them. Using reference TRBV7-9 and TRBJ1-2 for the parts outside the CDR3, the full variable domain is DTGVSQNPRHKITKRGQNVTFRCDPISEHNRLYWYRQTLGQGPEFLTYFQNEAQLEKSRLLSDRFSAERPKGSFSTLEIQRTEQGDSAMYLCASSFQANYGYTFGSGTRLTVV.

This chain links TRBV20-1 with TRBJ2-7; D call uncertain. TRBJ2-1 explains the end of the DNA better; the J call may be wrong. This CDR3 is 11 amino acids long. Germline CDR1 DFQATT, CDR2 SNEGSKA (reference sequence). CDR3 in DNA: TGCAGTGCTAGCCGTAATTTAGGGCAGTTCTTC. Its protein is CSASRNLGQFF.

The gene calls are TRBV2 and TRBJ1-5; D is unclear. The CDR3 consists of 16 residues. Trimming removed 5 bases at V and 2 bases at J, with 16 bases between. Germline V CDR1 and CDR2: SNHLY, FYNNEI. In DNA form, the CDR3 reads TGTGCCAGCAGTTACGGCACAGTGCGGGGCAATCAGCCCCAGCATTTT. This encodes CASSYGTVRGNQPQHF.